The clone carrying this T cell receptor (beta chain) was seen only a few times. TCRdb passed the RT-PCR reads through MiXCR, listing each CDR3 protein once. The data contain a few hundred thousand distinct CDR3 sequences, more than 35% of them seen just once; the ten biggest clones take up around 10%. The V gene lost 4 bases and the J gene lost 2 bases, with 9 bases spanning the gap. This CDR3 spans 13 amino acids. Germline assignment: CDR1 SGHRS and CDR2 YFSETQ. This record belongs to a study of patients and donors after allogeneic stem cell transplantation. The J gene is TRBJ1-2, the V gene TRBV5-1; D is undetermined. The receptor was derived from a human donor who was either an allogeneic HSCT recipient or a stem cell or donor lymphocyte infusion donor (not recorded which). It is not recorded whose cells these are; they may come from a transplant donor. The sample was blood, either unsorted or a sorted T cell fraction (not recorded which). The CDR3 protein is CASSPDVNYGYTF. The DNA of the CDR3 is TGCGCCAGCAGCCCAGACGTCAACTATGGCTACACCTTC.